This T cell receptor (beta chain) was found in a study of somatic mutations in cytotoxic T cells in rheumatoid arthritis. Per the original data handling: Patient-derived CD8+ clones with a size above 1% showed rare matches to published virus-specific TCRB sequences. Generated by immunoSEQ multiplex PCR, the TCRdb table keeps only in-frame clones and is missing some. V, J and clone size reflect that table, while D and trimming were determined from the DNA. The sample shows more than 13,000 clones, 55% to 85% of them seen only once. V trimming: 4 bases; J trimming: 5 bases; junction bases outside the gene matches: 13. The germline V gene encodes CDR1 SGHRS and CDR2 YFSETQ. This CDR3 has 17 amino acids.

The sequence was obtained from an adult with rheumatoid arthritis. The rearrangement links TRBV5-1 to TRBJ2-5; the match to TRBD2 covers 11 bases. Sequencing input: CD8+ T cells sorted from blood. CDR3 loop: CASSDGALAGGGETQYF. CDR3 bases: TGCGCCAGCAGCGACGGGGCCCTAGCGGGGGGCGGGGAGACCCAGTACTTC.